The entry below describes one TCR beta chain. Its specificity is not known. The sample is drawn from a study of OX40 agonist ivuxolimab in advanced cancers. Notes on the study in general: Determination of antigen specificity was not performed for the expanded peripheral T cells. There was clonal expansion of CD4+ and CD8+ blood T cells by week 6 at 0.1 to 3.0 mg/kg. Mean expanded clone counts were higher in CD8+ than CD4+ T cells.

The repertoire was sequenced with immunoSEQ multiplex PCR; TCRdb's copy has only in-frame clones and lacks some. In the table there are under 80,000 clones, around 80% of which are singletons. Unmatched junction bases numbered 13, after V lost 7 bases and J lost 2 bases. The CDR3 has 17 amino acids. Germline assignment: CDR1 SGHAT and CDR2 FQNNGV. The TCR comes from an adult with an advanced solid tumor such as melanoma, head and neck, liver or kidney cancer. The starting material was CD4+ or CD8+ T cells sorted from blood, obtained in a trial of the OX40 agonist ivuxolimab. The chain combines TRBV11-2 with TRBJ2-5, with TRBD2 matching 10 bases. The CDR3 sequence is CASTTGWGTSDQETQYF. The CDR3 nucleotides read TGTGCCAGCACCACAGGTTGGGGGACTAGCGATCAAGAGACCCAGTACTTC.